A single sample gave rise to the 29 T cell receptor beta chains below, sequenced in a study of response to subunit inactivated influenza vaccine. Each CDR3 protein gets one entry after TCRdb re-called the RT-PCR reads with MiXCR. The data show about half a million distinct CDR3 sequences, roughly 8.2% seen once. The sample was PBMCs from blood, taken approximately 25 months after vaccination. These receptors all come from a man in his fifties or sixties who received an inactivated influenza vaccine.

V usage is TRBV20-1 and J usage is TRBJ2-7; TRBD2 matches 8 bases. The CDR3 length is 13 residues. CDR1 DFQATT and CDR2 SNEGSKA come from the germline V gene (reference sequence). After removal of 2 bases from V and 3 bases from J, the junction contained 3 bases not matched to a gene. CDR3 protein: CSARIGTSYEQYF. For the CDR3, the DNA is TGCAGTGCTAGAATAGGGACTAGCTACGAGCAGTACTTC.

There are many counts of this clonotype. The genes are TRBV7-2 and TRBJ1-1; 7 bases align to TRBD1. The trim removed 5 bases at V and 5 bases at J, leaving 11 bases unmatched. CDR3 length: 15 amino acids. Germline V gene data show CDR1 as SGHTA and CDR2 as FQGNSA. This CDR3 reads CASSNRQGGSTEAFF. In DNA form, the CDR3 reads TGTGCCAGCAGCAACCGACAGGGAGGGAGTACTGAAGCTTTCTTT.

A few counts support this clonotype. This rearrangement joins TRBV20-1 to TRBJ2-1; D remains ambiguous. The CDR3 is made up of 11 amino acids. CDR1 DFQATT and CDR2 SNEGSKA come from the germline V gene (reference sequence). The germline V and J ends were trimmed by 1 base and 9 bases, with 7 bases remaining between them. The CDR3 is CSARVTAEQFF. In DNA form, the CDR3 reads TGCAGTGCTAGAGTAACGGCTGAGCAGTTCTTC.

The CDR3 nucleotides are TGCAGTGCTAGAGGCCACTTCTCGAGCTCCTACAATGAGCAGTTCTTC. This translates into CSARGHFSSSYNEQFF. The chain uses TRBV20-1 and TRBJ2-1; D is undetermined. The CDR3 loop spans 16 amino acids. From germline, CDR1 is DFQATT and CDR2 SNEGSKA (reference sequence). V was clipped by 1 base and J by 0 bases, with 13 bases between them.

This clonotype was recorded a few times. The chain couples TRBV20-1 to TRBJ2-1; 9 nucleotides agree with TRBD1. The CDR3 consists of 15 residues. J gave up 1 base and V 1 base, and 2 bases lay outside the gene matches. The V gene's germline CDR1 is DFQATT and CDR2 SNEGSKA (reference sequence). This CDR3 reads CSARVGTGSYNEQFF. In DNA form, the CDR3 reads TGCAGTGCTAGAGTGGGGACAGGGTCCTACAATGAGCAGTTCTTC.

This clonotype has ten or more counts. V and J are TRBV10-2 and TRBJ1-6; TRBD1 is a possible D gene (5 bases). V was cut by 2 bases and J by 6 bases, with 5 bases left in between. Germline V lookup: CDR1 WSHSY, CDR2 SAAADI. The CDR3 has 13 residues. CDR3 nucleotides: TGCGCCAGCAGTGAGGGGGGTAATTCACCCCTCCACTTT. It translates to CASSEGGNSPLHF.

At least ten counts were recorded for this clonotype. This sequence joins TRBV11-2 and TRBJ2-1, with D perhaps matching TRBD1 or TRBD2 (5 bases each). Germline loops: CDR1 SGHAT, CDR2 FQNNGV. This CDR3 contains 13 residues. Trimming cost V 5 bases and J 6 bases, with 11 bases left between them. The DNA of the CDR3 is TGTGCCAGCAGCATCAGGGACCTCAATGAGCAGTTCTTC. Its translation: CASSIRDLNEQFF.

This clonotype came up many times. CDR3 DNA sequence: TGTGCCAGCAGTGAGGCTTCGGGAGCAACTAATGAAAAACTGTTTTTT. Protein product: CASSEASGATNEKLFF. The J gene is TRBJ1-4, the V gene TRBV25-1, with D unclear. The CDR3 sequence is 16 residues long. CDR1 MGHDK and CDR2 SYGVNS come from the germline V gene. V was cut by 3 bases and J by 0 bases, with 11 bases left in between.

V usage is TRBV18 and J usage is TRBJ2-1; 7 bases line up with TRBD2. Germline trimming cut 4 bases from V and 5 bases from J; bases unmatched to any gene: 8. The CDR3 is 15 residues long. In germline, CDR1 is KGHSH, CDR2 LQKENI. The DNA of the CDR3 is TGTGCCAGCTCACAGACGGGCGGGAGAGACAATGAGCAGTTCTTC. It yields the protein CASSQTGGRDNEQFF.

The chain couples TRBV25-1 to TRBJ2-5; the match to TRBD2 covers 7 bases. The ends lost 5 bases at V and 5 bases at J; junction bases unmatched: 11. The germline CDR1 and CDR2 sequences are MGHDK and SYGVNS. The CDR3 spans 15 residues. The CDR3 here is CASSSAGGVLETQYF. In DNA form, the CDR3 reads TGTGCCAGCAGTTCCGCTGGGGGGGTACTGGAGACCCAGTACTTC.

This clonotype was picked up a small number of times. V usage is TRBV5-8 and J usage is TRBJ1-1; D perhaps matches TRBD1 (5 bases). The V end was cut by 5 bases, the J end by 11 bases, with 19 bases between. There are 13 residues in the CDR3. Germline V gene sequence: CDR1 SGHTS, CDR2 YDEGEE. CDR3 amino acids: CASRLIGARDAFF. CDR3 sequence (DNA): TGTGCCAGCAGACTCATAGGGGCTCGGGATGCTTTCTTT.

To note about this clonotype: One junction end disagrees with the germline gene, perhaps due to a read error. This chain uses TRBV28 with TRBJ1-6, with D possibly TRBD1 on 5 matching bases. Germline V CDR1 and CDR2: MDHEN, SYDVKM. The CDR3 runs 14 residues. The CDR3 DNA sequence: TGTGCCAGCAGTTTATCAGGGTCTAATTCACCCTTCCACTTT. It codes for CASSLSGSNSPFHF.

At least ten counts were recorded for this clonotype. The chain is built from TRBV10-3 and TRBJ1-2, with D perhaps TRBD1 (5 bases). Germline V gene lookup returns CDR1 ENHRY and CDR2 SYGVKD. The CDR3 runs to 14 residues. Trimming left V 7 bases short and J 4 bases short, with 16 bases between. The CDR3 loop reads CAITGEGRTYGYTF. DNA for the CDR3: TGTGCCATCACCGGGGAGGGGAGAACCTATGGCTACACCTTC.

The rearrangement links TRBV7-9 to TRBJ1-6; 7 positions agree with TRBD1. Germline V lookup: CDR1 SEHNR, CDR2 FQNEAQ (reference sequence). After removal of 5 bases from V and 8 bases from J, the junction contained 9 bases not matched to a gene. There are 15 residues in the CDR3. This chain's CDR3 is CASSTPRDSYSPLHF. CDR3 bases: TGTGCCAGCAGCACCCCCCGGGACAGCTATTCACCCCTCCACTTT.

This clonotype was detected a few times. This chain connects TRBV10-1 to TRBJ2-7; 7 nucleotides match TRBD1. CDR3 length: 14 residues. V dropped 6 bases and J dropped 0; count of bases not matched to a gene: 5. The germline V gene encodes CDR1 WNHNN and CDR2 SYGVQD (reference sequence). The CDR3 DNA is TGCGCCAGCAGGGGGACAGCCAGCTCCTACGAGCAGTACTTC. Translating gives CASRGTASSYEQYF.

This clonotype was seen at least ten times. The chain links TRBV20-1 to TRBJ2-7, with D perhaps matching TRBD2 (5 bases). The CDR3 covers 14 residues. Germline CDR1 DFQATT, CDR2 SNEGSKA (reference sequence). V lost 1 base and J 0 bases, leaving 10 bases between the germline ends. The DNA of the CDR3 is TGCAGTGCTAGAGCGGGGTCCCGCTCCTACGAGCAGTACTTC. Protein product: CSARAGSRSYEQYF.

The sample holds many counts of this clonotype. The genes are TRBV5-1 and TRBJ1-4; D is undetermined. The CDR3 has 15 residues. Trimming took off 0 bases at V and 5 bases at J, with 11 bases between the two ends. The germline V gene encodes CDR1 SGHRS and CDR2 YFSETQ. This CDR3 reads CASSLAVGRNEKLFF. The CDR3 DNA reads TGCGCCAGCAGCTTGGCCGTCGGCAGGAATGAAAAACTGTTTTTT. The full variable domain, in which reference TRBV5-1 and TRBJ1-4 provide the parts outside the CDR3, is KAGVTQTPRYLIKTRGQQVTLSCSPISGHRSVSWYQQTPGQGLQFLFEYFSETQRNKGNFPGRFSGRQFSNSRSEMNVSTLELGDSALYLCASSLAVGRNEKLFFGSGTQLSVL.

This clonotype came up a few times. CDR3 DNA: TGTGCCAGCAGTCCCATCGGACGCAGGCCGGGCTACGAGCAGTACTTC. It yields the protein CASSPIGRRPGYEQYF. This chain links TRBV6-2 or TRBV6-3 with TRBJ2-7, with D unresolved. The germline V gene encodes CDR1 MNHEY and CDR2 SVGEGT. This CDR3 region has 16 residues. The V gene lost 5 bases and the J gene lost 3 bases, with 20 bases spanning the gap.

This clonotype was counted many times. This rearrangement joins TRBV6-1 to TRBJ2-5; D is unresolved. The germline gives CDR1 MNHNS, CDR2 SASEGT. CDR3 length: 14 residues. The V and J ends lost 2 bases and 2 bases respectively, with 9 bases between them. DNA for the CDR3: TGTGCCAGCAGTGAACTTCAGAGACAAGAGACCCAGTACTTC. This gives the protein CASSELQRQETQYF.

The V gene is TRBV7-8, the J gene TRBJ2-1; D perhaps matches TRBD2 (5 bases). The V and J ends lost 2 bases and 8 bases respectively, with 7 bases between them. The CDR3 is 12 amino acids. The germline gives CDR1 SGHVS, CDR2 FQNEAQ. CDR3: CASSLKRYEQFF. In DNA form, the CDR3 reads TGTGCCAGCAGCTTAAAGCGGTATGAGCAGTTCTTC.

This clonotype was counted many times. The gene calls are TRBV12-3 or TRBV12-4 and TRBJ1-6, with D tentatively TRBD1 (6 bases). This CDR3 is 15 amino acids long. V dropped 1 base and J dropped 10 bases, with 14 bases sitting between them. The CDR3 loop reads CASSLGQGTGSPLHF. CDR3 bases: TGTGCCAGCAGTTTAGGTCAGGGGACGGGATCACCCCTCCACTTT.

This clonotype was seen many times. V gene TRBV20-1 combines with J gene TRBJ2-7; 9 bases fit TRBD1. Germline V CDR1 and CDR2: DFQATT, SNEGSKA (reference sequence). The CDR3 has 14 amino acids. Germline trimming cut 3 bases from V and 3 bases from J; bases unmatched to any gene: 6. CDR3 in DNA: TGCAGTGCTAGGGGACAGGGTTATGTCTACGAGCAGTACTTC. Its protein product is CSARGQGYVYEQYF.

The chain couples TRBV20-1 to TRBJ2-7, with D possibly being TRBD1 (5 bases). The CDR3 spans 15 residues. Germline-derived CDR1 and CDR2 are DFQATT and SNEGSKA (reference sequence). V was clipped by 0 bases and J by 5 bases, with 17 bases between them. CDR3 region: CSARDGQGNHDEQYF. DNA of the CDR3: TGCAGTGCTAGAGATGGTCAGGGTAATCACGACGAGCAGTACTTC.

This clonotype has just a few counts. The V call is TRBV6-2 or TRBV6-3, the J call TRBJ2-7; the D call may be TRBD1 or TRBD2 (5 bases each). Germline-derived CDR1 and CDR2 are MNHEY and SVGEGT. The CDR3 runs to 15 residues. V shed 2 bases and J shed 1 base, with 12 bases lying between them. For the CDR3, the DNA is TGTGCCAGCAGTTACCCCGGGACGGCATCCTACGAGCAGTACTTC. Amino acids: CASSYPGTASYEQYF.

This clonotype has just a few counts. The chain combines TRBV5-1 with TRBJ1-1, with D unresolved. V was clipped by 4 bases and J by 4 bases, with 17 bases between them. This CDR3 region has 15 residues. Germline CDR1 and CDR2: SGHRS and YFSETQ. The chain's CDR3 is CASSGDTPGITEAFF. The CDR3 bases are TGCGCCAGCAGCGGCGATACTCCAGGTATCACTGAAGCTTTCTTT.

The chain couples TRBV7-2 to TRBJ2-7; D is perhaps TRBD1 (6 bases). V was cut by 1 base and J by 3 bases, with 16 bases left in between. The CDR3 length is 16 residues. CDR1 is SGHTA, CDR2 FQGNSA, per germline. The CDR3 DNA follows: TGTGCCAGCAGCTTAGTCGTTGGGGGCTCCGGCTACGAGCAGTACTTC. Its translation: CASSLVVGGSGYEQYF.

The genes are TRBV7-9 and TRBJ2-7, with 7 bases fitting TRBD2. After removal of 1 base from V and 0 bases from J, the junction contained 3 bases not matched to a gene. The germline V gene encodes CDR1 SEHNR and CDR2 FQNEAQ (reference sequence). The CDR3 is 15 residues long. The CDR3 protein is CASSLERDYSYEQYF. Here the CDR3 DNA reads TGTGCCAGCAGCTTAGAGCGGGACTACTCCTACGAGCAGTACTTC. Full variable domain (missing parts from reference TRBV7-9 and TRBJ2-7): DTGVSQNPRHKITKRGQNVTFRCDPISEHNRLYWYRQTLGQGPEFLTYFQNEAQLEKSRLLSDRFSAERPKGSFSTLEIQRTEQGDSAMYLCASSLERDYSYEQYFGPGTRLTVT.

This clonotype has only a few counts. The CDR3 region is CASSLTPNQPQHF. As DNA, the CDR3 is TGTGCCAGCAGTTTAACCCCGAATCAGCCCCAGCATTTT. The chain combines TRBV12-3 or TRBV12-4 with TRBJ1-5; D uncertain. Trimming cost V 2 bases and J 4 bases, with 6 bases left between them. The CDR3 runs 13 residues.

The rearrangement joins TRBV29-1 to TRBJ1-2; no firm D call. CDR3 length equals 11 residues. Germline V gene lookup returns CDR1 SQVTM and CDR2 ANQGSEA. Trimming took off 7 bases at V and 8 bases at J, with 14 bases between the two ends. The chain's CDR3 is CSAQDPKGYTF. DNA for the CDR3: TGCAGCGCCCAGGACCCGAAGGGCTACACCTTC.